The TCR beta chain under discussion was sequenced for a study of cytomegalovirus exposure and HLA in healthy donors. This clone was detected only once. What it recognizes is unknown. Study-wide points: There were a few CMV-associated chains whose specificity for CMV antigens was confirmed in vitro. The study dropped some indistinguishable V segments, TRBV6-2 and TRBV6-3 among them. A prior analysis recorded that most TCR beta V segments were productive about 90% or about 30% of the time.

The germline gives CDR1 SGHVS, CDR2 FQNEAQ. CDR3 size: 15 residues. With 5 bases removed from V and 0 bases from J, the gap between germline ends came to 13 bases. It was with 60 Vbeta and 13 Jbeta primers that the PCR ran. TCRdb keeps only in-frame clones here, not all; method: immunoSEQ multiplex PCR. The data contain 150,000 to 200,000 clones, 80% of them singletons. The sequence derives from a woman aged 40 to 50 in good health and CMV-seronegative. The chain carries TRBV7-8 and TRBJ1-1; no reliable D call. Input material: PBMCs. The CDR3 region is CASSPTTPMNTEAFF. In DNA, the CDR3 is TGTGCCAGCAGCCCAACGACACCCATGAACACTGAAGCTTTCTTT. The variable domain in full, completed from reference TRBV7-8 and TRBJ1-1, reads GAGVSQSPRYKVAKRGQDVALRCDPISGHVSLFWYQQALGQGPEFLTYFQNEAQLDKSGLPSDRFFAERPEGSVSTLKIQRTQQEDSAVYLCASSPTTPMNTEAFFGQGTRLTVV.